This T cell receptor beta chain emerged from a study of identifying expanded T cells in peripheral blood. The ends were cut back, 1 base at V and 2 bases at J, with 11 bases in the middle. The CDR3 totals 15 residues. From germline, CDR1 is SEHNR and CDR2 FQNEAQ (reference sequence). The protocol was immunoSEQ multiplex PCR, while the TCRdb copy is restricted to in-frame clones and leaves out a portion. The profile shows about 89,000 clones, 88% of them singletons. Source material: blood. The origin of this receptor is a person aged 18 to 69 in good health. The V call is TRBV7-9, the J call TRBJ2-5; D perhaps matches TRBD2 (6 bases). CDR3 sequence: CASSLGGGPQETQYF. CDR3 DNA: TGTGCCAGCAGCTTAGGGGGAGGTCCACAAGAGACCCAGTACTTC.